The rows below give T cell receptor beta chains drawn from one sample of a study of siplizumab effects on memory and regulatory T cells. Produced via immunoSEQ multiplex PCR; TCRdb's table is partial and in-frame only. Here the sample spans around 61,000 clones, over 95% being singletons. The sequenced sample consisted of naive CD8+ T cells sorted from blood. These receptors all come from a human donor in good health. Both conserved end residues are part of each CDR3. A D gene is named only where the DNA matches it firmly. Size is stated for part of the rows, as once, few or many counts, or as a class when the clone is expanded.

clone_size: -
j_call: TRBJ2-6
v_call: TRBV9
d_call: TRBD1
cdr3_nt: TGTGCCAGCAGCGTAGGGTTCGGGCAGGGGGATGGGGCCAACGTCCTGACTTTC
cdr3_aa: CASSVGFGQGDGANVLTF

clone_size: -
j_call: TRBJ1-6
v_call: TRBV7-9
d_call: -
cdr3_nt: TGTGCCAGCAGCTTAAACGCGGACTCACCCCTCCACTTT
cdr3_aa: CASSLNADSPLHF

clone_size: -
j_call: TRBJ2-3
v_call: TRBV5-1
d_call: -
cdr3_nt: TGCGCCAGCAGCTTGACTAGTAGCACAGATACGCAGTATTTT
cdr3_aa: CASSLTSSTDTQYF

clone_size: once
j_call: TRBJ2-1
v_call: TRBV20-1
d_call: -
cdr3_nt: TGCAGCCCTATCCGGGAGCAGTTCTTC
cdr3_aa: CSPIREQFF

clone_size: few
j_call: TRBJ1-5
v_call: TRBV6-5
d_call: -
cdr3_nt: TGTGCCGCCGGCAAGGCTCTCAATCAGCCCCAGCATTTT
cdr3_aa: CAAGKALNQPQHF

clone_size: -
j_call: TRBJ1-5
v_call: TRBV19
d_call: TRBD1
cdr3_nt: TGTGCCAGTAGTATCGTCTCAGGGGGCGTGCAGCCCCAGCATTTT
cdr3_aa: CASSIVSGGVQPQHF

clone_size: once
j_call: TRBJ2-7
v_call: TRBV4-1
d_call: -
cdr3_nt: TGCGCCAGCAGCCACCTGGTGGACCCTTCCTACGAGCAGTACTTC
cdr3_aa: CASSHLVDPSYEQYF

clone_size: -
j_call: TRBJ2-2
v_call: TRBV7-9
d_call: -
cdr3_nt: TGTGCACCTGGCCGGATGGGAACCGGGGAGCTGTTTTTT
cdr3_aa: CAPGRMGTGELFF

clone_size: -
j_call: TRBJ2-1
v_call: TRBV27
d_call: TRBD2
cdr3_nt: TGTGCCAGCAGTGGAAGTGGGGGGGGAGGTGAGCAGTTCTTC
cdr3_aa: CASSGSGGGGEQFF

clone_size: -
j_call: TRBJ1-2
v_call: TRBV6-6
d_call: TRBD1
cdr3_nt: TGTGCCAGCAGTTATTCGACAGGGATGGGAGGCTACACCTTC
cdr3_aa: CASSYSTGMGGYTF

clone_size: -
j_call: TRBJ1-5
v_call: TRBV27
d_call: -
cdr3_nt: TGTGCCAGCAGTTTACGGGGGTTGGGTCAGCCCCAGCATTTT
cdr3_aa: CASSLRGLGQPQHF

clone_size: -
j_call: TRBJ1-2
v_call: TRBV19
d_call: -
cdr3_nt: TGTGCCAGTAGTATAGGAGGAGGCAGGTTTTCTAATGGCTACACCTTC
cdr3_aa: CASSIGGGRFSNGYTF

clone_size: -
j_call: TRBJ2-5
v_call: TRBV7-2
d_call: -
cdr3_nt: TGTGCCAGCAGCCTCACCGACGTCCAAGAGACCCAGTACTTC
cdr3_aa: CASSLTDVQETQYF

clone_size: -
j_call: TRBJ2-1
v_call: TRBV7-3
d_call: -
cdr3_nt: TGTGCCAGCAGCTTAGACAGAGGACACAATGAGCAGTTCTTC
cdr3_aa: CASSLDRGHNEQFF

clone_size: -
j_call: TRBJ2-7
v_call: TRBV6-5
d_call: TRBD1
cdr3_nt: TGTGCCAGCAGATTGGGACAGGCAGGGACCTACGAGCAGTACTTC
cdr3_aa: CASRLGQAGTYEQYF

clone_size: -
j_call: TRBJ1-2
v_call: TRBV13
d_call: TRBD1
cdr3_nt: TGTGCCAGCAGCTTGGGACAGGGGCTCGGCTACACCTTC
cdr3_aa: CASSLGQGLGYTF

clone_size: -
j_call: TRBJ2-7
v_call: TRBV29-1
d_call: -
cdr3_nt: TGCAGCGTTTCCCGGGCCTACGAGCAGTACTTC
cdr3_aa: CSVSRAYEQYF

clone_size: -
j_call: TRBJ1-1
v_call: TRBV6-1
d_call: TRBD1
cdr3_nt: TGTGCCAACCGGGAGGGGACAGTTGGGGATTTCTTT
cdr3_aa: CANREGTVGDFF

clone_size: -
j_call: TRBJ1-2
v_call: TRBV2
d_call: -
cdr3_nt: TGTGCCAGCAGTGGATTGGGAGACCGGGGCTATGGCTACACCTTC
cdr3_aa: CASSGLGDRGYGYTF

clone_size: once
j_call: TRBJ2-7
v_call: TRBV6-6
d_call: -
cdr3_nt: TGTGCCAGCAGTTATACAACAGGGCTCGAGCAGTACTTC
cdr3_aa: CASSYTTGLEQYF

clone_size: once
j_call: TRBJ2-5
v_call: TRBV6-1
d_call: -
cdr3_nt: TGTGCCAGCAGTGAGGGACGGTACCAAGAGACCCAGTACTTC
cdr3_aa: CASSEGRYQETQYF

clone_size: -
j_call: TRBJ2-2
v_call: TRBV4-1
d_call: TRBD2
cdr3_nt: TGCGCCAGCAGCCAAGATAAACTCGGGAGGGGTAACACCGGGGAGCTGTTTTTT
cdr3_aa: CASSQDKLGRGNTGELFF

clone_size: once
j_call: TRBJ1-2
v_call: TRBV7-9
d_call: -
cdr3_nt: TGTGCCAGCAGCTTTGACCCCCGTGGGCGGTATGGCTACACCTTC
cdr3_aa: CASSFDPRGRYGYTF

clone_size: -
j_call: TRBJ2-5
v_call: TRBV6-1
d_call: -
cdr3_nt: TGTGCCAGCAGGGAGTTAGGGGGGGAGACCCAGTACTTC
cdr3_aa: CASRELGGETQYF

clone_size: -
j_call: TRBJ2-1
v_call: TRBV29-1
d_call: TRBD2
cdr3_nt: TGCAGCGTCCCAGAGCCTAGCGGGAGTTGGGAGCAGTTCTTC
cdr3_aa: CSVPEPSGSWEQFF

clone_size: -
j_call: TRBJ2-3
v_call: TRBV27
d_call: TRBD2
cdr3_nt: TGTGCCAGCGGGGGGGGTCAGCGGGAGGGTACTATGGATACGCAGTATTTT
cdr3_aa: CASGGGQREGTMDTQYF

clone_size: -
j_call: TRBJ2-1
v_call: TRBV27
d_call: TRBD2
cdr3_nt: TGTGCCAGCAGTTCTAGCGGGGCCTACAATGAGCAGTTCTTC
cdr3_aa: CASSSSGAYNEQFF

clone_size: -
j_call: TRBJ2-3
v_call: TRBV12-5
d_call: -
cdr3_nt: TGTGCTAGTGGTTTGGTAAACAGCGGGAGCACAGATACGCAGTATTTT
cdr3_aa: CASGLVNSGSTDTQYF

clone_size: -
j_call: TRBJ1-3
v_call: TRBV29-1
d_call: -
cdr3_nt: TGCAGCGTTGAAGACCGGGGGTTCTCTGGAAACACCATATATTTT
cdr3_aa: CSVEDRGFSGNTIYF

clone_size: -
j_call: TRBJ1-2
v_call: TRBV29-1
d_call: TRBD1
cdr3_nt: TGCAGCAGCGGACAGGGCCAAAACTATGGCTACACCTTC
cdr3_aa: CSSGQGQNYGYTF

clone_size: -
j_call: TRBJ2-7
v_call: TRBV19
d_call: -
cdr3_nt: TGTGCCAGTAGTTCCCCTGTAGGCAGAAGCTCCTACGAGCAGTACTTC
cdr3_aa: CASSSPVGRSSYEQYF

clone_size: -
j_call: TRBJ1-1
v_call: TRBV11-2
d_call: -
cdr3_nt: TGTGCCAGCAGCTGGCCGGGTGGGGGCACTGAAGCTTTCTTT
cdr3_aa: CASSWPGGGTEAFF

clone_size: -
j_call: TRBJ2-7
v_call: TRBV6-6
d_call: TRBD2
cdr3_nt: TGTGCCAGCAGTTACGGAGCGGGGACCGTCTACGAGCAGTACTTC
cdr3_aa: CASSYGAGTVYEQYF

clone_size: -
j_call: TRBJ1-1
v_call: TRBV6-1
d_call: -
cdr3_nt: TGTGCCGCAGGACACTACATGAACACTGAAGCTTTCTTT
cdr3_aa: CAAGHYMNTEAFF

clone_size: -
j_call: TRBJ2-7
v_call: TRBV5-6
d_call: -
cdr3_nt: TGTGCCAGCAGCGCAGGGACCTACGAGCAGTACTTC
cdr3_aa: CASSAGTYEQYF

clone_size: -
j_call: TRBJ2-1
v_call: TRBV19
d_call: -
cdr3_nt: TGTGCCAGTAGTGGGTTATTTACAGGAAATGAGCAGTTCTTC
cdr3_aa: CASSGLFTGNEQFF

clone_size: -
j_call: TRBJ1-3
v_call: TRBV29-1
d_call: -
cdr3_nt: TGCAGCGTCGTAGACGGGGGCACCATATATTTT
cdr3_aa: CSVVDGGTIYF

clone_size: once
j_call: TRBJ2-7
v_call: TRBV5-6
d_call: TRBD1
cdr3_nt: TGTGCCAGCAGCTACGGGACAGGGCTATACGAGCAGTACTTC
cdr3_aa: CASSYGTGLYEQYF

clone_size: -
j_call: TRBJ1-2
v_call: TRBV2
d_call: TRBD1
cdr3_nt: TGTGCCAGCATTCCCCTGGGACAGGGGGATGGCTACACCTTC
cdr3_aa: CASIPLGQGDGYTF

clone_size: -
j_call: TRBJ1-1
v_call: TRBV30
d_call: TRBD1
cdr3_nt: TGTGCCTGGAGCGCGGACAGGGGAGCTGAAGCTTTCTTT
cdr3_aa: CAWSADRGAEAFF

clone_size: -
j_call: TRBJ2-5
v_call: TRBV5-5
d_call: TRBD1
cdr3_nt: TGTGCCAGCAGCTTAGGGACAGGGCAGGAGACCCAGTACTTC
cdr3_aa: CASSLGTGQETQYF

clone_size: -
j_call: TRBJ1-2
v_call: TRBV7-3
d_call: TRBD1
cdr3_nt: TGTGCCAGCAGCACCGGACAGGGGGGCGGCTACACCTTC
cdr3_aa: CASSTGQGGGYTF

clone_size: -
j_call: TRBJ2-3
v_call: TRBV2
d_call: TRBD2
cdr3_nt: TGTGCCAGCAGACCTACCGGGACTAGCGAGGGTGATACGCAGTATTTT
cdr3_aa: CASRPTGTSEGDTQYF

clone_size: -
j_call: TRBJ2-3
v_call: TRBV7-9
d_call: -
cdr3_nt: TGTGCCAGCAGCACAAACCCGGGACCACGAGGAGATACGCAGTATTTT
cdr3_aa: CASSTNPGPRGDTQYF

clone_size: -
j_call: TRBJ2-1
v_call: TRBV6-1
d_call: TRBD1
cdr3_nt: TGTGCCAGCAACCCAGGGGGCTACAATGAGCAGTTCTTC
cdr3_aa: CASNPGGYNEQFF

clone_size: -
j_call: TRBJ1-4
v_call: TRBV6-6
d_call: -
cdr3_nt: TGTGCCAGCAGTTACGAAAAACTGTTTTTT
cdr3_aa: CASSYEKLFF

clone_size: -
j_call: TRBJ1-2
v_call: TRBV7-8
d_call: TRBD1
cdr3_nt: TGTGCCAGCAGCTTAGGGGGACAGGGCCCTGGCTACACCTTC
cdr3_aa: CASSLGGQGPGYTF

clone_size: -
j_call: TRBJ2-3
v_call: TRBV7-9
d_call: TRBD1
cdr3_nt: TGTGCCAGCATCCGACGGGGACAGGGGTCAGATACGCAGTATTTT
cdr3_aa: CASIRRGQGSDTQYF

clone_size: once
j_call: TRBJ1-1
v_call: TRBV10-1
d_call: -
cdr3_nt: TGCGCCACCTCGGACAGCCTGAACACTGAAGCTTTCTTT
cdr3_aa: CATSDSLNTEAFF

clone_size: -
j_call: TRBJ1-1
v_call: TRBV27
d_call: TRBD1
cdr3_nt: TGTGCCAGCATGACAGGGGGTAGCACTGAAGCTTTCTTT
cdr3_aa: CASMTGGSTEAFF

clone_size: -
j_call: TRBJ1-1
v_call: TRBV7-8
d_call: -
cdr3_nt: TGTGCCAGCACCGCGGACGTGAACACTGAAGCTTTCTTT
cdr3_aa: CASTADVNTEAFF

clone_size: -
j_call: TRBJ2-1
v_call: TRBV6-4
d_call: -
cdr3_nt: TGTGCCGGTGACTTCTACAATGAGCAGTTCTTC
cdr3_aa: CAGDFYNEQFF

clone_size: once
j_call: TRBJ1-2
v_call: TRBV7-6
d_call: TRBD1
cdr3_nt: TGTGCCAGCAGCAAGAACAGGGGACCGAACTATGGCTACACCTTC
cdr3_aa: CASSKNRGPNYGYTF

clone_size: once
j_call: TRBJ2-2
v_call: TRBV27
d_call: TRBD1
cdr3_nt: TGTGCCAGCAGTTCGACAGGGGCCCCCGGGGAGCTGTTTTTT
cdr3_aa: CASSSTGAPGELFF

clone_size: -
j_call: TRBJ1-1
v_call: TRBV2
d_call: -
cdr3_nt: TGTGCCAGCAGTGGCCAGGGTAACACTGAAGCTTTCTTT
cdr3_aa: CASSGQGNTEAFF

clone_size: -
j_call: TRBJ1-2
v_call: TRBV9
d_call: -
cdr3_nt: TGTGCCAGCAGCGTAAGGGTGGGCTATGGCTACACCTTC
cdr3_aa: CASSVRVGYGYTF

clone_size: -
j_call: TRBJ2-5
v_call: TRBV28
d_call: -
cdr3_nt: TGTGCCAGCAGTTTATTTGGACAGGCGGGGGAGACCCAGTACTTC
cdr3_aa: CASSLFGQAGETQYF

clone_size: -
j_call: TRBJ2-2
v_call: TRBV27
d_call: TRBD2
cdr3_nt: TGTGCCAGCAGTGATACCGGGACTACCTACACCGGGGAGCTGTTTTTT
cdr3_aa: CASSDTGTTYTGELFF

clone_size: once
j_call: TRBJ2-7
v_call: TRBV15
d_call: -
cdr3_nt: TGTGCCACCAGCAGAGATCTGGACGGATACTACGAGCAGTACTTC
cdr3_aa: CATSRDLDGYYEQYF

clone_size: once
j_call: TRBJ2-7
v_call: TRBV18
d_call: TRBD2
cdr3_nt: TGTGCCAGCTCACCACCCCGGGAGGGCCGGTACGAGCAGTACTTC
cdr3_aa: CASSPPREGRYEQYF